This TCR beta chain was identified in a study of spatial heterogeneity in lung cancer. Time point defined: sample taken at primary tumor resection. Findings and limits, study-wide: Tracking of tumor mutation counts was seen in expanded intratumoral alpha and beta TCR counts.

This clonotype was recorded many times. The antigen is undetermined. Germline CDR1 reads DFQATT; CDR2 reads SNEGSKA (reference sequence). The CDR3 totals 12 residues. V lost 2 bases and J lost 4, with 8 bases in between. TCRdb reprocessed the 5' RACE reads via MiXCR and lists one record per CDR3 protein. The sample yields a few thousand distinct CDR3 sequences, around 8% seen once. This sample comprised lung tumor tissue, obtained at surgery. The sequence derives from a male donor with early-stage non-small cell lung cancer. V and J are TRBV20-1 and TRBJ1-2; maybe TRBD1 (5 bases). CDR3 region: CSARRGTYGYTF. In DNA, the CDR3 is TGCAGTGCTAGACGGGGGACCTATGGCTACACCTTC.